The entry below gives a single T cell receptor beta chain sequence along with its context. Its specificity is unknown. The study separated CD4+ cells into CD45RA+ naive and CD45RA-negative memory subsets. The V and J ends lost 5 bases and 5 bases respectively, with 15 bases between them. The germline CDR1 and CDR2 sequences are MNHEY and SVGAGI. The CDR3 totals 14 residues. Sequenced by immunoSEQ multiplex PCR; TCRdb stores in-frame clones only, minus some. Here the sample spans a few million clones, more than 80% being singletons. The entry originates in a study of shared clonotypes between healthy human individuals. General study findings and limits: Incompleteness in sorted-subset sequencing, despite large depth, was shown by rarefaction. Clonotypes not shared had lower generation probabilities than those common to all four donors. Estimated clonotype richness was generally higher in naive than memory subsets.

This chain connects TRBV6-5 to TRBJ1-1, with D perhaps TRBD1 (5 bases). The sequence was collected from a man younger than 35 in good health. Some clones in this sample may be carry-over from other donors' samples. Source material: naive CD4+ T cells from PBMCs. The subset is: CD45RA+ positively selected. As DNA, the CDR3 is TGTGCCAGCAGTGGGAGGACACCCGGGACTGAAGCTTTCTTT. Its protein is CASSGRTPGTEAFF.